This T cell receptor beta chain was observed in a study of cytomegalovirus exposure and HLA in healthy donors (dated by TCRdb to about 2017). Notes on the research overall: An earlier analysis of more than 550 of the donors reported over 250 Gb of sequence data and roughly 120 million unique TCR beta sequences obtained from about 170 million T cells. Both class I and class II loci were covered by HLA typing, at four-digit resolution. An earlier analysis of several hundred of the donors applied high-throughput TCR beta sequencing to assess whether each TCR beta V gene segment acted as functional or pseudogenic. Four or five DR-DQ haplotypes were treated as single units for association and clustering because of strong linkage in the cohort. In addition to the first cohort of roughly 670 subjects, a separate validation cohort of about 120 different subjects was used. The study aimed to test whether cataloging public T cell receptors could reveal signatures of past pathogen exposure. About 300 gigabases of sequencing data and approximately 85 million unique TCR sequences were included in an early release covering several hundred HLA-typed donors. Among the roughly 400 genotyped donors, around 81% belonged to the genetic ancestry cluster associated with self-reported Caucasian donors. A later genetic analysis used genome-wide SNP genotypes for about three fifths of the 666 donors, treating that subset as a discovery cohort. All discovery cohort repertoires had been generated on a single sequencing platform. The study profiled the T cell repertoires of more than 500 subjects by immunosequencing and related them to cytomegalovirus serostatus. Among around 400 genotyped donors of the cohort, an average of about 240,000 unique TCR beta nucleotide sequences were sequenced per donor, around a sixth of them non-productive. Typing coverage differed by locus: A, B, C, DRB1 and DQB1 were typed in roughly 620-630 donors, DQA1 in 522, DPA1 in around 600, and DPB1 in roughly 450. A later analysis re-analyzed previously published TCR beta repertoires from 666 donors and added high-resolution HLA genotyping to study TCR occurrence patterns. Alongside the repertoire data, information on donor age, sex, ethnicity and CMV serostatus was compiled. To predict cytomegalovirus infection status, the study combined high-throughput TCR immunosequencing, statistical association of individual TCRs with disease status, and machine learning. The later analysis used no new phenotypic data to find candidate immune exposures, relying instead on TCR beta sequences and their occurrence across donors. What the authors observed across the whole study: A later analysis reported that several top co-occurrence clusters appeared linked to parvovirus B19, influenza, CMV and Epstein-Barr virus. The presence/absence analyses assumed that sequencing depth was roughly uniform across donors, and that assumption may not be true. In a later analysis, 16,951 TCR beta sequences were associated with specific HLA alleles at a false discovery rate of 0.05. A later analysis found that TCR association rates varied across HLA loci, with DRB1 alleles showing the most associated TCRs and HLA-C alleles the fewest. Only TCR beta chains were sequenced in this cohort, and the absence of alpha or paired-chain data limited detectable features. A later analysis found that HLA-associated TCR beta chains were more clonally expanded and had lower generation probabilities than equally common non-associated chains. A further reported finding was that TCR beta sequences accurately predicted the HLA-A and HLA-B alleles for most subjects in the first cohort. While some public TCRs were present in many individuals, most TCR sequences turned up only very rarely across donors. Most CMV-associated TCR beta chains appeared to be HLA-restricted in a later analysis, and the HLA associations seemed to be driven largely by CMV exposure. Some IMGT-functional V segments, including TRBV6-2 and TRBV6-3, could not be told apart with the 87-base-pair reads, so those segments were excluded. Compared with the approximately 670-donor mean, donors in an Asian-associated ancestry cluster had fewer N-insertions in productive TCRs, according to a later genetic analysis. In vitro tests confirmed that three of the cytomegalovirus-associated TCR beta chains recognize cytomegalovirus antigens. Assigning TCR associations to individual alleles was difficult when HLA alleles, especially DR and DQ, strongly co-occurred. A cluster of highly shared sequence variants was judged likely to represent a technical artifact of the sequencing pipeline. In an earlier analysis of roughly 500 of the donors, most TCR beta V segments appeared in productive rearrangements about 87% or about 30% of the time, broadly matching IMGT annotations. Because counts were too low, roughly 17 rarely observed V segments, including chromosome 9 orphons, were left out of the earlier analysis of 587 of the donors. Linkage disequilibrium might explain the correlated functional status among segregating V segments, but an unknown experimental factor could not be excluded. V-gene and J-gene trimming of TCR beta chains was associated with a missense DCLRE1C variant in a later genetic analysis, and the association was replicated in an independent cohort. According to the authors, the approach could potentially be generalized to other disease states and immunological phenotypes. CMV serostatus was the only immune exposure information available for the cohort. In the study, 150 to 200 TCR beta chains were listed as associated with cytomegalovirus. HLA typing was unavailable for some donors at each locus, so association tests used only the typed subset. The classifier was reported to diagnose cytomegalovirus status with high specificity and sensitivity in both the original and validation cohorts.

About this clone itself: Its specific antigen is unknown. One base away there is no much larger clone; base qualities are not given.

Libraries came from the immunoSEQ multiplex PCR assay. For the multiplex PCR, a mixture combining 60 forward primers for TCR Vbeta segments and 13 reverse primers for TCR Jbeta segments was used. A multiplex PCR assay on genomic DNA amplified the CDR3 region of rearranged TCR beta genes. The amplified TCR beta libraries were sequenced on the Illumina HiSeq System as 87-base-pair reads. From the authors' description of their analysis: A later analysis tallied 75 million to 95 million unique TCR beta chains across the 666 repertoires, and about 10 million of those chains were shared by two or more donors. To remove PCR and sequencing errors, raw reads were error-corrected and collapsed into unique sequences using a nearest-neighbor algorithm that merged closely related sequences. Alignment of CDR3 sequences to IMGT reference sequences was used to assign V, D and J gene segments. For a sequence to be retained, a match of at least six nucleotides was required to both a V gene segment and a J gene segment. Rearrangements were classified as productive when the CDR3 lacked stop codons and remained in frame with V and J, and all other rearrangements were classified as non-productive. Following IMGT convention, CDR3 was defined as the stretch from the second conserved V-encoded cysteine to the conserved J-encoded phenylalanine. The earlier analysis of roughly 590 of the donors excluded sequences that lacked an unambiguous match to a single V gene segment. An earlier analysis of about 600 of the donors called V segments functional above 56.7% productive rearrangements and segregating when the between-donor standard deviation exceeded 5%. To diagnose cytomegalovirus status from the catalog of TCR beta chain sequences, a statistical classification framework was built. A later analysis assigned V and J genes by comparing TCR nucleotide sequences with IMGT/GENE-DB human TR gene sequences. A later analysis assigned CDR3 sequences and most-parsimonious VDJ recombination scenarios with the TCRdist pipeline. A later analysis defined each TCR beta chain by its CDR3 amino acid sequence plus V-gene family, and excluded reads lacking a unique V-gene family. To address suspected cross-contamination and a sequencing artifact, a later analysis removed roughly 640 highly shared, low-generation-probability nucleotide sequences. In a later analysis, a clonal expansion index was calculated for each public chain from normalized within-repertoire ranks of inferred template counts. In a later analysis, generation probabilities were computed using a VDJ recombination model fitted to out-of-frame rearrangements, and the results were checked against IGoR. A later analysis scored TCR-TCR, TCR-HLA and TCR-CMV co-occurrence with hypergeometric tests, applying a repertoire-size bias correction to TCR pairs. A later analysis estimated false discovery rates by permuting HLA or CMV assignments 20 times. A later analysis grouped co-occurring TCRs with DBSCAN, adding TCRdist sequence similarity when clustering within HLA-allele-positive subsets. Repertoires with fewer than 30,000 or more than 120,000 public chains were left out of co-occurrence clustering, as were about 5 repertoires with anomalous nucleotide sharing. TCRdb took over this immuneACCESS table, retaining in-frame rearrangements with V and J assigned. Such tables are incomplete; in checked studies, under half of the missing clones stem from an unresolved V gene, and the remainder is unexplained. For V, J and clone size, that table is used; D and trimming come from the DNA. Counted in this sample were some 120,000 clones; 80% of them appeared once. The biggest ten clones account for 2.5% of the sample.

Per the germline V gene, MNHNS is the CDR1 and SASEGT is the CDR2. V is clipped by 4 bases and J by 4 bases, and the sequence between their germline boundaries is 7 bases long. From the cysteine up to the phenylalanine, the CDR3 has a length of 13 residues. Only the CDR3 DNA stays, 39 bases, in frame from base 1. The cohort was made up of 500 to 800 healthy bone marrow donors. Cohort members were all nominally healthy when sampled, although unrecorded immune exposures were likely present. The donor was CMV seronegative and was included in the group of a few hundred seronegative cohort members. Every donor gave a peripheral blood sample, and the peripheral blood mononuclear cells from that sample were used for TCR beta sequencing. The Qiagen DNeasy Blood Extraction Kit was used to extract genomic DNA from the blood cell samples.

The sequence is built from TRBV6-1 and TRBJ2-2; the D gene cannot be resolved reliably. The sequence came from a man aged 25-40 years in good health and CMV-seronegative. The source material was PBMCs. The CDR3 region has the sequence CASSGEVTGELFF. The DNA sequence reads TGTGCCAGCAGTGGAGAGGTCACCGGGGAGCTGTTTTTT.